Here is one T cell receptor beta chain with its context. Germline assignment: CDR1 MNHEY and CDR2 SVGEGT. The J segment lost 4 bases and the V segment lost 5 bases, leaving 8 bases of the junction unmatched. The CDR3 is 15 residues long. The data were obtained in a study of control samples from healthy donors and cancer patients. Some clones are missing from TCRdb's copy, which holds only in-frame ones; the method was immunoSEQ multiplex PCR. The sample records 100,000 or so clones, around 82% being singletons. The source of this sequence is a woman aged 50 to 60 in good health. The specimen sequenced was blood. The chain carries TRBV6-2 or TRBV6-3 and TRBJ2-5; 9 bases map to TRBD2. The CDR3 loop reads CASSISGSYGETQYF. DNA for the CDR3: TGTGCCAGCAGTATTAGCGGGAGTTATGGAGAGACCCAGTACTTC.